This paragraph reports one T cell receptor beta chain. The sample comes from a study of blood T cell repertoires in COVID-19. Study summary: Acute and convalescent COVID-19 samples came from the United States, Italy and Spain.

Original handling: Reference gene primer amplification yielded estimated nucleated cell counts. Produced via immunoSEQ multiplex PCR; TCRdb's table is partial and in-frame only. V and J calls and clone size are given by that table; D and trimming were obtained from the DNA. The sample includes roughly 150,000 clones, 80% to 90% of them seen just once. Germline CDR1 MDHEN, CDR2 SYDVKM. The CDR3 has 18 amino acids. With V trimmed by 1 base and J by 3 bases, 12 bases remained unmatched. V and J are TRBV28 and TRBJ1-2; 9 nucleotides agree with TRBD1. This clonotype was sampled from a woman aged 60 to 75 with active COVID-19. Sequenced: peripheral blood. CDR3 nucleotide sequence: TGTGCCAGCAGTTTATCGATACAGGGGGCCCTTTGGCACTATGGCTACACCTTC. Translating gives CASSLSIQGALWHYGYTF.